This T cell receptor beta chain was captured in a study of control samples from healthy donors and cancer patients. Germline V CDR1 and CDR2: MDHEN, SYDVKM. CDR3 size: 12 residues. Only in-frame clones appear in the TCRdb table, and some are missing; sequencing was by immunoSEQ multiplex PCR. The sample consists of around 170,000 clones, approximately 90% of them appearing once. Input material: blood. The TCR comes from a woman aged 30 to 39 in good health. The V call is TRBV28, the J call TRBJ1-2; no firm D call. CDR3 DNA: TGTGCTATAGTAGGGCTTAACTATGGCTACACCTTC. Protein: CAIVGLNYGYTF.